This TCR beta chain was captured in a study of blood T cell repertoires in COVID-19. Assay: immunoSEQ multiplex PCR; the TCRdb copy retains only in-frame clones and omits some. This sample has approximately 150,000 clones, with about 90% found just once. The CDR3 consists of 15 residues. Trimming at V came to 3 bases and at J to 4 bases, leaving 6 bases not matched to a gene. From germline, CDR1 is SGHAT and CDR2 FQNNGV. This clonotype originated in a woman between 40 and 55 years old who had been exposed to COVID-19. Material for sequencing was PBMCs or T cells enriched from blood (not recorded which). The chain joins TRBV11-2 to TRBJ2-7; TRBD2 aligns across 10 bases. CDR3 region: CASSLRSGGAYEQYF. CDR3 in DNA: TGTGCCAGCAGCTTGAGGAGCGGGGGGGCATACGAGCAGTACTTC.